The entry that follows covers one T cell receptor beta chain sequence. Its antigen is still unknown. No clone much larger than this one lies a single base away; base qualities are absent. This sample stems from a study of shared clonotypes between healthy human individuals (dated by TCRdb to the early 2020s). Study-wide context: The cohort comprised a couple of women and a few men aged 18 to 49 years. For each donor, CD4 naive and CD4 memory were each run on three plates, CD8 naive on two plates, and CD8 memory on one plate. To estimate repertoire size and how much clonotype sharing occurs between individuals, the study deeply sequenced the blood TCR repertoires of five healthy adults. To increase sequencing depth and limit assay-specific biases, different laboratories used diverse techniques to prepare libraries and sequence TCR repertoires. Leukapheresis yielded between about 0.8 and 9.5 billion PBMCs per donor. On the study overall, not on this receptor specifically: Clonotypes shared by all four sorted-subset donors showed higher generation probabilities than non-shared clonotypes. Because the study included only a small number of donors, the genetic and exposure-history diversity represented was limited. Rarefaction of sorted-subset datasets indicated incomplete sequencing despite the large sequencing depth. Estimated clonotype richness was generally larger for naive than for memory subsets. Around 5.4% of naive CD4, 3.5% of naive CD8, roughly 2.4% of memory CD4, and about 0.4% of memory CD8 clonotypes were shared across several donors. Pairwise subsampling led to the expectation that sequencing depth would affect the degree of clonotype sharing among donors. Sampling was restricted to blood, and TCR repertoires in tissue are likely to differ from TCR repertoires in blood.

Using the deep immunoSEQ assay, TCR CDR3 regions were amplified from genomic DNA by multiplex PCR. Extracted genomic DNA from each cell subset was spread evenly across all wells of several immunoSEQ 96-well plates, with each plate serving as a replicate. Each replicate PCR for sorted subsets received 200 ng genomic DNA, equal to about 30,000 T cell genomes. Purified libraries were measured with a Qubit 3.0 fluorometer, size-checked on a Bioanalyzer 2100, and measured again with the KAPA Library Quantification kit. A separate single-read 150-cycle Illumina NextSeq 550 flow cell was used to sequence each immunoSEQ 96-well plate. The original methods were these. Because only junctional sequences without quality scores were contained in the immunoSEQ output, filtering matching that applied to full-length reads could not be performed. To assign V/J genes and CDR3, sequences were annotated against IMGT germline references using PyIR, a Python wrapper for IgBLAST v1.9. Reads were filtered out if the reads had weak V/J assignments (E-value above 1e-6), no CDR3, stop codons, out-of-frame junctions, or ambiguous translated residues. V3J clonotypes were defined by identical inferred V gene, J gene, and CDR3 amino acid sequence. Percentage overlap between repertoires was calculated by dividing the number of shared unique clonotypes by the size of the smaller repertoire. RTK rarefaction, the Chao1 estimator, and Recon v2.1 estimates of unobserved clonotypes were used to assess repertoire richness. For all TCRbeta clonotypes obtained by the gDNA method from a handful of donors, generation probabilities were computed with OLGA. TCRdb obtained this table from immuneACCESS and retained in-frame rearrangements with V and J assigned. These tables miss some clones; where compared with another copy, unresolved V genes account for less than half of the shortfall, and the remainder is unexplained. The V and J calls and clone size are taken from that table; D and trimming were inferred from the DNA. The sample includes over 75,000 clones, with 60% to 75% observed a single time. The ten biggest clones cover approximately 55% of the sample.

Donors were healthy HIV-negative adults with no recently reported acute infections or vaccinations. Only Caucasian adults living in Nashville, Tennessee, USA were represented among the donors. CD8 memory samples combined magnetically selected CD45RO+ cells with CCR7-negative CD45RA+ effector memory (TemRA) cells. Blood was collected by leukapheresis, and PBMCs were isolated by Ficoll-Histopaque density gradient centrifugation and then cryopreserved in liquid nitrogen vapor phase. Purity and quantity of every magnetically sorted T cell population were checked by analytical flow cytometry. Genomic DNA was isolated from every sorted fraction and measured by UV absorbance on a Nanodrop 2000c. The CDR3 runs 15 amino acids, cysteine and phenylalanine included. The DNA shown is the 45-base CDR3, in frame from base 1. The CDR1 and CDR2 encoded by the germline V gene are LGHNA and YSLEER. The junction shows trimming of 0 bases on V and 2 bases on J, plus 11 bases between the germline ends.

The receptor chain draws on TRBV4-3 and TRBJ2-7, with the D gene too uncertain to name. This clonotype was obtained from a man under 40 in good health. Sequencing was carried out using memory CD8+ T cells sorted from blood. Reading the label with the study, this specimen's cell subset or site is: CD45RO+ cells pooled with CCR7-negative TemRA cells. The CDR3 reads as follows: CASSQDPAATYEQYF. The DNA is TGCGCCAGCAGCCAAGATCCGGCGGCCACCTACGAGCAGTACTTC.